Presented here are 10 T cell receptor beta chains from one specimen sequenced in a study of cytomegalovirus exposure and HLA in healthy donors. Vbeta (60) and Jbeta (13) primers were used in the PCR. Repertoires were generated with immunoSEQ multiplex PCR, while TCRdb's copy carries only in-frame clones and drops some. The profile covers around 110,000 clones, with about two thirds appearing a single time and about 0.8% taken by the ten largest. Source material: PBMCs. Receptors originate from a boy aged 5 to 17 in good health and CMV-seronegative.

The gene calls are TRBV5-6 and TRBJ1-4, with D unclear. This CDR3 contains 15 residues. Germline V CDR1 and CDR2: SGHDT, YYEEEE. Trimming removed 0 bases at V and 6 bases at J, with 12 bases between. In DNA, the CDR3 is TGTGCCAGCAGCTTGGCCCCCGACAAGGATGAAAAACTGTTTTTT. It yields the protein CASSLAPDKDEKLFF.

The chain is built from TRBV2 and TRBJ2-2; D might be TRBD1 (5 bases). The V gene's germline CDR1 is SNHLY and CDR2 FYNNEI. V was pared by 1 base and J by 1 base, with 10 bases between. This CDR3 has 16 amino acids. In DNA, the CDR3 is TGTGCCAGCAGTGAAGGGCAGGGATGGAACACCGGGGAGCTGTTTTTT. It specifies CASSEGQGWNTGELFF.

The chain links TRBV2 to TRBJ2-7, with 8 bases lining up with TRBD1. CDR3 length equals 12 residues. Germline values: CDR1 SNHLY, CDR2 FYNNEI. J gave up 11 bases and V 0 bases, and 3 bases lay outside the gene matches. The CDR3 spells CASSEALGQEYF. In DNA form, the CDR3 reads TGTGCCAGCAGTGAAGCATTGGGACAGGAGTACTTC.

V is TRBV30 and J is TRBJ2-1; TRBD1 is a possible D gene (6 bases). The length of the CDR3 is 12 residues. Trimming left V 4 bases short and J 3 bases short, with 7 bases between. The germline CDR1 and CDR2 sequences are GTSNPN and SVGIG (reference sequence). The CDR3 coding sequence is TGTGCCTGGAAGGACAGCTACAATGAGCAGTTCTTC. Its translation is CAWKDSYNEQFF. The entire variable domain, with the rest obtained from reference TRBV30 and TRBJ2-1, is as follows: SQTIHQWPATLVQPVGSPLSLECTVEGTSNPNLYWYRQAAGRGLQLLFYSVGIGQISSEVPQNLSASRPQDRQFILSSKKLLLSDSGFYLCAWKDSYNEQFFGPGTRLTVL.

The V gene is TRBV4-1, the J gene TRBJ2-3, with 9 positions matching TRBD2. This CDR3 comprises 16 residues. The V and J ends lost 6 bases and 0 bases, in that order; junction bases with no gene match: 7. The germline CDR1 and CDR2 sequences are MGHRA and YSYEKL. CDR3 loop: CASRLIAGASTDTQYF. The CDR3 DNA reads TGCGCCAGCAGACTAATAGCGGGGGCTAGCACAGATACGCAGTATTTT.

This clone was seen more than once but under ten times. The chain combines TRBV7-9 with TRBJ1-4, with D unclear. Germline CDR1 SEHNR, CDR2 FQNEAQ (reference sequence). The CDR3 sequence is 16 residues long. Trimming took off 0 bases at V and 3 bases at J, with 11 bases between the two ends. CDR3 sequence reads: CASSLAGMRANEKLFF. The CDR3 nucleotides are TGTGCCAGCAGCTTAGCAGGGATGCGGGCTAATGAAAAACTGTTTTTT.

The table lists this clone with a count of one. The chain uses TRBV29-1 and TRBJ1-2; possible D gene TRBD1, 5 bases. CDR1 and CDR2 (germline): SQVTM, ANQGSEA. Between the trimmed V and J ends, which lost 5 bases and 2 bases, there was a span of 12 bases. This CDR3 has 13 residues. This CDR3 reads CSVTDRGNYGYTF. Written as DNA, the CDR3 is TGCAGCGTTACTGACAGAGGAAACTATGGCTACACCTTC.

This clone was seen more than once but under ten times. Its ends do not fully match the called genes, so a read error is possible. The J gene is TRBJ2-7, the V gene TRBV7-7, with 8 bases identical to TRBD2. The CDR3 sequence is 15 residues long. Germline CDR1 is SSHAT and CDR2 is FNYEAQ (reference sequence). The CDR3 DNA is TGTGCTAGCAGCTTAGGCCCGACTAGCGCTTACGAGCAGTACTTC. Translated, it gives CASSLGPTSAYEQYF.

This clone was observed a single time. The chain combines TRBV15 with TRBJ1-5, with a weak D call TRBD1 (6 bases). V lost 2 bases and J lost 0, with 17 bases in between. Germline CDR1 and CDR2: LNHNV and YYDKDF (reference sequence). The CDR3 length is 18 residues. The CDR3 region is CATSRFPRQVNSNQPQHF. In nucleotides, the CDR3 is TGTGCCACCAGCAGATTCCCTCGACAGGTCAATAGCAATCAGCCCCAGCATTTT. The whole variable domain, filled in from reference TRBV15 and TRBJ1-5, reads DAMVIQNPRYQVTQFGKPVTLSCSQTLNHNVMYWYQQKSSQAPKLLFHYYDKDFNNEADTPDNFQSRRPNTSFCFLDIRSPGLGDTAMYLCATSRFPRQVNSNQPQHFGDGTRLSIL.

V and J are TRBV7-8 and TRBJ1-1; TRBD1 is a possible D gene (5 bases). The V end lost 5 bases, the J end lost 4 bases, and 17 bases lay between the germline ends. This CDR3 has 15 amino acids. Germline assignment: CDR1 SGHVS and CDR2 FQNEAQ. CDR3 sequence reads: CASSTIGEGITEAFF. CDR3 DNA: TGTGCCAGCAGCACAATAGGGGAGGGGATCACTGAAGCTTTCTTT.